The sequence of this T cell receptor beta chain was determined in a study of shared clonotypes between healthy human individuals. Whole-study results and caveats: What naive subsets generally showed was a larger estimated richness than memory subsets showed.

Adult donors, all healthy and HIV-negative, had no recent acute infections or vaccinations. This CDR3 has 21 residues. Germline V gives CDR1 SGHVS, CDR2 FQNEAQ. The trim removed 4 bases at V and 5 bases at J, leaving 24 bases unmatched. Evenly divided among several immunoSEQ plates was the genomic DNA of each subset. Clones were sequenced by immunoSEQ multiplex PCR, and TCRdb holds only the in-frame ones, with some missing. The sample includes nearly 1 million clones, approximately 80% seen only once; the top ten take about 1.5%. On this clone: Antigen specificity is unknown.

V gene TRBV7-8 combines with J gene TRBJ1-5, with 9 bases matching TRBD1. The sequence was obtained from a man in his late teens or twenties in good health. Sequenced: memory CD4+ T cells sorted from blood. The subset was: CD45RA-negative fraction. In DNA form, the CDR3 reads TGTGCCAGCAGCTCACGCCCCGCCGTTCCCACCGGGACAGGGAAGGATCAGCCCCAGCATTTT. Protein sequence: CASSSRPAVPTGTGKDQPQHF.